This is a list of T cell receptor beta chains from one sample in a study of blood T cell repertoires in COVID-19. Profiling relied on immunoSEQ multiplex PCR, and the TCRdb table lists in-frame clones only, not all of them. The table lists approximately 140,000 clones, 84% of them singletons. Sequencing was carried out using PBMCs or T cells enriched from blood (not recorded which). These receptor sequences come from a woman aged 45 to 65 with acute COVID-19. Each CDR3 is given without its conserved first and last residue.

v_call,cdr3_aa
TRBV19,ASSIPGTGALFSGNTIY
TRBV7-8,ASRLRGGTEAF
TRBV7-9,ASSSGLAGVHEQF
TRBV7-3,ASSFMGLSGANVLT
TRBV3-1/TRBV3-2,ASSRTGGGGNVLT
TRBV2,ASRRSTGEQF
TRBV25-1,ASSPRGKYEQY
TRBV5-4,ASSTPGGEDYGYT
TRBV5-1,ASSFSLQTNYGYT
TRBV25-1,ASSRGGGLETQY
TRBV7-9,ASSLVQGITEAF
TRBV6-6,ASSTTGGLETQY
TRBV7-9,ASSLDRGDEQY
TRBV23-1,ASSREDQRAETGELF
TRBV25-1,ASSEWGQGIQETQY
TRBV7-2,ASSSIQGGTEAF
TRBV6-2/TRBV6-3,ASSLPSTGSGNTIY
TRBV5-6,ASSLKLAGGGADTQY
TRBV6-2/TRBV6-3,ASSYTSLGSNEQF
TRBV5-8,ASKGGLFEAF
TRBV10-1,ASSAQRVSTDTQY
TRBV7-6,ASSLAGTGTYEQY
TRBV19,ASSLTGGSQPQH
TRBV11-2,ASSQLAGVINEQF
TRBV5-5,ASSPTAGEKLF
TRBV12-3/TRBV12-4,ASRPYRDTEAF
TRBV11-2,ASSHWANNSPLH
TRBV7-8,ASSPPVDEQF
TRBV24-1,ATSDRDTGDTEAF
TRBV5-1,ASSLTSGTSGGREQF
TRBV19,ASSLTGVTSEQF
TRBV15,ATRRITGYSYNEQF
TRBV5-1,ASSPLAGVNTGELF
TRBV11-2,ASSLRVGTGLTDTQY
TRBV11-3,ASSFGTSGIDEQF
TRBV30,AWGGGEGQPQH
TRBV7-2,ASSPVGGGFETQY